This T cell receptor (beta chain) comes out of a study of neurological immune-mediated disorders. Turning to this clonotype: An end of the junction differs from the germline gene, which may be a read error.

The CDR3 spans 13 residues. The germline V gene has CDR1 SGHAT and CDR2 FQNNGV. TCRdb reprocessed the 5' RACE reads via MiXCR and lists one record per CDR3 protein. The sample consists of 50,000 to 60,000 distinct CDR3 sequences, 16% of them appearing once. V is TRBV11-2 and J is TRBJ2-5; D is possibly TRBD1 or TRBD2 (6 bases each). Sample: PBMCs. The TCR originated in a man between 60 and 75 years old in good health. CDR3 DNA: TGTGCCAACAGCGCGGGACAAGGAGAGACCCAGTACTTC. Its protein product is CANSAGQGETQYF.